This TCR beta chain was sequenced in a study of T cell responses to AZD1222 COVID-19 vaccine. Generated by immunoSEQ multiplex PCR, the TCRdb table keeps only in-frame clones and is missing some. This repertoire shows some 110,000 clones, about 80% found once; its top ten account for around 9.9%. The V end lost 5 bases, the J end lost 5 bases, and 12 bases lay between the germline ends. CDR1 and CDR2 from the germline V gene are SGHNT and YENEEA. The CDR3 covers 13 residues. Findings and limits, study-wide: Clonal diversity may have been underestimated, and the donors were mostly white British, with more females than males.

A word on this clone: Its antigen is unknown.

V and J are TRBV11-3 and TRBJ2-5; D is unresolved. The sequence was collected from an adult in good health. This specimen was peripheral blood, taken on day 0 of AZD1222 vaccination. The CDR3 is CASSPRSYETQYF. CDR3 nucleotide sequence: TGTGCCAGCAGCCCGAGATCTTACGAGACCCAGTACTTC.